The rows below give T cell receptor beta chains drawn from one sample of a study of T cell repertoires in cytomegalovirus infection. TCRdb itself ran the reads through MiXCR, one entry per CDR3 protein. The table includes about 240,000 distinct CDR3 sequences, 9% to 15% detected once. Source material: PBMCs. These receptors all stem from a human donor in good health (CMV status not recorded). Some clones in this sample may be carry-over from other donors' samples. The CDR3 runs from the conserved cysteine through the conserved F or W. The D gene is left open where the match is weak. Clone size is given for some rows only: seen once, a few or many times, or a class if the clone is expanded.

>TRBJ1-1|TRBV20-1|TRBD1|many
CRTDRTNTEAFF
TGCAGGACGGACAGGACTAACACTGAAGCTTTCTTT
>TRBJ2-2|TRBV19|NA|many
CASRPHEAALGTGELFF
TGTGCCAGTAGACCCCACGAAGCGGCCCTAGGGACCGGGGAGCTGTTTTTT
>TRBJ1-2|TRBV7-9|NA|NA
CASSLATGNGYTF
TGTGCCAGCAGCTTAGCTACAGGGAATGGCTACACCTTC
>TRBJ1-3|TRBV29-1|TRBD1|few
CSVEPADRDSGNTIYF
TGCAGCGTTGAACCGGCCGACAGGGACTCTGGAAACACCATATATTTT
>TRBJ1-5|TRBV28|NA|few
CASSLVNNQPQHF
TGTGCCAGCAGTTTGGTGAATAATCAGCCCCAGCATTTT
>TRBJ2-2|TRBV19|TRBD2|many
CASSNSLAGGPRTGELFF
TGTGCCAGTAGCAATTCACTAGCGGGGGGGCCACGCACCGGGGAGCTGTTTTTT
>TRBJ2-1|TRBV7-2|NA|few
CASSPLRLVNEQFF
TGTGCCAGCAGCCCTCTACGACTAGTCAATGAGCAGTTCTTC
>TRBJ2-4|TRBV7-2|TRBD1|many
CASSPGQGLNIQYF
TGTGCCAGCAGCCCCGGACAGGGATTAAACATTCAGTACTTC
>TRBJ2-7|TRBV7-9|NA|many
CASSLRQTDEQYF
TGTGCCAGCAGCTTACGACAGACGGACGAGCAGTACTTC
>TRBJ1-2|TRBV3-1|NA|NA
CASSQDQGSGGYTF
TGTGCCAGCAGCCAAGATCAGGGGTCTGGGGGCTACACCTTC
>TRBJ1-2|TRBV24-1|NA|few
CATSDSDRGYGYTF
TGTGCCACCAGTGATTCCGACAGAGGGTATGGCTACACCTTC
>TRBJ2-1|TRBV20-1|TRBD2|few
CSAMPGTSGRSEQFF
TGCAGTGCTATGCCTGGGACTAGCGGGAGGAGTGAGCAGTTCTTC
>TRBJ1-1|TRBV15|NA|NA
CALGRGMNTEAFF
TGTGCCTTGGGGAGGGGCATGAACACTGAAGCTTTCTTT
>TRBJ2-5|TRBV11-3|NA|many
CASSLGTGSLQETQYF
TGTGCCAGCAGTTTGGGGACTGGCAGTCTGCAAGAGACCCAGTACTTC
>TRBJ2-1|TRBV24-1|NA|many
CATLGVGYNEQFF
TGTGCCACCCTTGGGGTCGGATACAATGAGCAGTTCTTC
>TRBJ2-5|TRBV29-1|NA|few
CSVKRGQETQYF
TGCAGCGTTAAGAGGGGTCAAGAGACCCAGTACTTC
>TRBJ1-5|TRBV19|TRBD1|few
CASSSGTGSPQPQHF
TGTGCCAGTAGTTCCGGGACAGGGTCCCCTCAGCCCCAGCATTTT
>TRBJ1-1|TRBV6-1|NA|few
CASFPDSETEAFF
TGTGCCAGCTTCCCGGACAGTGAAACTGAAGCTTTCTTT
>TRBJ1-6|TRBV20-1|NA|few
CSAREINSPLHF
TGCAGTGCTAGAGAAATTAATTCACCCCTCCACTTT
>TRBJ1-1|TRBV5-1|TRBD1|few
CASSLQGAGGTEAFF
TGCGCCAGCAGCTTACAGGGGGCGGGTGGGACTGAAGCTTTCTTT
>TRBJ1-2|TRBV7-2|NA|many
CASSLAPTVNYGYTF
TGTGCCAGCAGCTTAGCCCCGACAGTTAACTATGGCTACACCTTC
>TRBJ2-1|TRBV11-2|NA|NA
CASSLLTGTHEQFF
TGTGCCAGCAGCCTCCTCACCGGGACCCATGAGCAGTTCTTC
>TRBJ1-6|TRBV19|NA|NA
CASSITAENSPLHF
TGTGCCAGTAGTATAACGGCGGAGAATTCACCCCTCCACTTT